The entry that follows covers one T cell receptor beta chain sequence. This record belongs to a study of shared clonotypes between healthy human individuals. The data were produced by immunoSEQ multiplex PCR, yet TCRdb's version contains in-frame clones alone and is incomplete. The table shows 980,000 or so clones, with over 60% occurring only once. The germline gives CDR1 SQVTM, CDR2 ANQGSEA. This CDR3 region has 13 residues. V was trimmed by 4 bases and J by 2 bases, leaving 9 bases between them. The sequencing input was memory CD4+ T cells sorted from blood. Subset reported: CD45RA-negative fraction. The TCR sequence derives from a man aged 18 to 30 in good health. The rearrangement uses TRBV29-1 and TRBJ2-1, with a weak D call TRBD2 (6 bases). The CDR3 sequence: CSVASSAYNEQFF. The CDR3 bases are TGCAGCGTTGCATCTAGCGCCTACAATGAGCAGTTCTTC.